These T cell receptor beta chains were read from a single sample in a study of OX40 agonist ivuxolimab in advanced cancers. The protocol was immunoSEQ multiplex PCR, while the TCRdb copy is restricted to in-frame clones and leaves out a portion. The sample consists of fewer than 85,000 clones, around nine tenths of them appearing once. The sequencing here drew on CD4+ or CD8+ T cells sorted from blood, taken in a trial of the OX40 agonist ivuxolimab. The receptors were gathered from an adult with an advanced solid tumor such as melanoma, head and neck, liver or kidney cancer. Each CDR3 is given with its conserved first and last residue. D genes are given only for firm matches. The size of a clone is reported for some rows only, either as once, few or many, or as a class for expanded clones.

TRBV25-1	16	NA	TRBJ2-2	NA	TGTGCCAGCAGTGAAATCTACGCGACTCTCACCGGGGAGCTGTTTTTT	CASSEIYATLTGELFF
TRBV29-1	13	NA	TRBJ1-5	NA	TGCAGCGTTGCGGGGGACACCAATCAGCCCCAGCATTTT	CSVAGDTNQPQHF
TRBV2	13	TRBD1	TRBJ1-5	NA	TGTGCCAGCAGTACGGACAGGGATCAGCCCCAGCATTTT	CASSTDRDQPQHF
TRBV7-9	14	NA	TRBJ1-5	NA	TGTGCCAGCAGCGCCCGGGACAGCAATCAGCCCCAGCATTTT	CASSARDSNQPQHF
TRBV10-2	14	NA	TRBJ2-1	once	TGCGCCAGCAGATGGGAAGGGGGCTACAATGAGCAGTTCTTC	CASRWEGGYNEQFF
TRBV9	15	NA	TRBJ1-6	NA	TGTGCCAGCAGCGTAGCAGGGCGGCAGAATTCACCCCTCCACTTT	CASSVAGRQNSPLHF
TRBV7-8	16	TRBD1	TRBJ2-7	NA	TGTGCCAGCAGCTCGAACCCGGGACAGGGTGTCGACGAGCAGTACTTC	CASSSNPGQGVDEQYF
TRBV7-9	14	NA	TRBJ1-4	NA	TGTGCCAGCAGCTTAGCTCAGCAGAATGAAAAACTGTTTTTT	CASSLAQQNEKLFF
TRBV11-2	17	TRBD1	TRBJ2-7	NA	TGTGCCAGCAGCGTCTCCACCCCCGGGACAGGGCCCTACGAGCAGTACTTC	CASSVSTPGTGPYEQYF
TRBV14	13	TRBD2	TRBJ2-7	once	TGTGCCAGCAGCCAAGAGCTAGCGGGCGAGCAGTACTTC	CASSQELAGEQYF
TRBV28	15	NA	TRBJ2-3	NA	TGTGCCAGCAGTTTGGTCGGGTTTAGCACAGATACGCAGTATTTT	CASSLVGFSTDTQYF
TRBV6-5	16	TRBD1	TRBJ2-3	once	TGTGCCAGCAGTTACTCCGGGACAGGGGGCACAGATACGCAGTATTTT	CASSYSGTGGTDTQYF
TRBV5-6	14	TRBD1	TRBJ1-2	NA	TGTGCCAGCACCCCTGTAGGACAGGGGAACTCCTACACCTTC	CASTPVGQGNSYTF
TRBV9	14	TRBD1	TRBJ1-5	few	TGTGCCAGCAGTCAGACAGGGGGCGTGGAGCCCCAGCATTTT	CASSQTGGVEPQHF
TRBV6-6	15	NA	TRBJ2-1	NA	TGTGCCAGCAGTTCCGGGACACTGATGGGGGATGAGCAGTTCTTC	CASSSGTLMGDEQFF
TRBV7-8	14	NA	TRBJ2-5	NA	TGTGCCAGCACCAAAACCCCGGGACCCCAGACCCAGTACTTC	CASTKTPGPQTQYF
TRBV27	14	NA	TRBJ1-4	NA	TGTGCCAGCTCTATGTTCCCCGGACCTCTTAAACTGTTTTTT	CASSMFPGPLKLFF
TRBV7-2	15	NA	TRBJ1-6	NA	TGTGCCAGCAGCTCCGGACAGACTTATAATTCACCCCTCCACTTT	CASSSGQTYNSPLHF
TRBV19	15	TRBD1	TRBJ1-5	NA	TGTGCCAGTAGACCGGGACAGCTGCCCAATCAGCCCCAGCATTTT	CASRPGQLPNQPQHF
TRBV11-1	14	NA	TRBJ1-1	NA	TGTGCCAGCAGCTCACAATCCTCCTTTTCGCATCTCGGATTT	CASSSQSSFSHLGF
TRBV7-9	12	NA	TRBJ1-1	few	TGTGCCAGCAGCGGACAAAACACTGAAGCTTTCTTT	CASSGQNTEAFF
TRBV14	15	NA	TRBJ2-2	few	TGTGCCAGCAGCTACATCCGGGCATCCACCGGGGAGCTGTTTTTT	CASSYIRASTGELFF
TRBV27	11	NA	TRBJ2-1	NA	TGTGCCAGCAGTGTAAGGAATGAGCAGTTCTTC	CASSVRNEQFF
TRBV7-6	16	NA	TRBJ1-5	NA	TGTGCCAGCGCCCTCGGGGCCGTTGAAAGCAATCAGCCCCAGCATTTT	CASALGAVESNQPQHF
TRBV14	15	NA	TRBJ1-1	NA	TGTGCCAGCAGCCTGCCGACAGGAGCGAACACTGAAGCTTTCTTT	CASSLPTGANTEAFF
TRBV19	14	NA	TRBJ2-7	NA	TGTGCCAGTAGTCCCAGCGTAGCGCCCTACGAGCAGTACTTC	CASSPSVAPYEQYF
TRBV4-1	15	TRBD2	TRBJ2-7	NA	TGCGCCAGCAGCGAGCGACTAGCGGGAGAGCGGGAGCAGTACTTC	CASSERLAGEREQYF
TRBV7-2	14	NA	TRBJ1-2	few	TGTGCCAGCAGCTCATCCGGGCCAGTCTATGGCTACACCTTC	CASSSSGPVYGYTF
TRBV5-1	17	TRBD1	TRBJ1-1	NA	TGCGCCAGCAGCTTGTCCACAGGGGGTAGAGGGAACACTGAAGCTTTCTTT	CASSLSTGGRGNTEAFF
TRBV10-1	16	TRBD2	TRBJ2-1	NA	TGCGCCAGCAGCCCCCTGGGGGAGCGGGGATACAATGAGCAGTTCTTC	CASSPLGERGYNEQFF
TRBV7-9	13	NA	TRBJ2-7	NA	TGTGCCAGCAGCTTAACTCCTACCTACGAGCAGTACTTC	CASSLTPTYEQYF
TRBV29-1	12	TRBD1	TRBJ1-1	NA	TGCAGCGTGAGGACAGGGCTTACTGAAGCTTTCTTT	CSVRTGLTEAFF